This T cell receptor (beta chain) was sequenced during a study of shared clonotypes between healthy human individuals. Germline V gene sequence: CDR1 MNHEY, CDR2 SVGAGI. The CDR3 covers 15 residues. Losses at the gene ends were 7 bases for V and 7 bases for J; bases not matched to a gene: 10. The assay was immunoSEQ multiplex PCR, and TCRdb's table has in-frame clones only and misses some. This sample has 500,000 or so clones, with about 96% found just once. This chain links TRBV6-5 with TRBJ2-2, with 9 bases matching TRBD2. The sequenced sample consisted of naive CD4+ T cells sorted from blood. Subset noted: CD45RA+ positively selected. This receptor was identified in a woman between 25 and 40 years old in good health. CDR3 loop: CASISVSGRHGELFF. In DNA, the CDR3 is TGTGCCAGCATCTCCGTTAGCGGGAGACACGGGGAGCTGTTTTTT.